Listed here are 9 T cell receptor beta chains from one sample, sequenced in a study of T cell repertoires in ileal Crohn's disease. The data were produced by immunoSEQ multiplex PCR, yet TCRdb's version contains in-frame clones alone and is incomplete. There are 3,500 to 5,000 clones in the sample; about three quarters occur only once, and around a fifth lies in the top ten. Sequences were obtained from ileal tissue. The receptors here all came from an adult with Crohn's disease.

DNA of the CDR3: TGCGCCCTTACATCACCCGGGGAAGGTCCCGAGCAGTACTTC. Translating it yields CALTSPGEGPEQYF. The chain joins TRBV5-1 to TRBJ2-7; TRBD2 is a possible D gene (5 bases). The V gene lost 10 bases and the J gene lost 6 bases, with 23 bases spanning the gap. The CDR3 totals 14 residues. CDR1 is SGHRS and CDR2 is YFSETQ in the germline V gene.

The V gene is TRBV6-8, the J gene TRBJ2-5; no clear D. Trimming left V 7 bases short and J 5 bases short, with 8 bases between. The CDR3 has 11 residues. Germline V CDR1 and CDR2: MNHGY, SAAAGT. The CDR3 sequence is CASTIRETQYF. The CDR3 bases are TGTGCCAGCACAATTCGGGAGACCCAGTACTTC.

The chain combines TRBV5-1 with TRBJ1-2; no reliable D call. V lost 0 bases, J lost 4 bases, and 7 bases lay in between. Germline V lookup: CDR1 SGHRS, CDR2 YFSETQ. This CDR3 region has 13 residues. CDR3 nucleotide sequence: TGCGCCAGCAGCTTGGCACAATCCTATGGCTACACCTTC. This encodes CASSLAQSYGYTF.

This chain's CDR3 is CASSLKTGGLNEQFF. The CDR3 DNA follows: TGTGCCAGCAGTTTAAAGACAGGGGGGTTGAATGAGCAGTTCTTC. The rearrangement joins TRBV27 to TRBJ2-1; 9 nucleotides agree with TRBD1. The length of the CDR3 is 15 residues. With V trimmed by 2 bases and J by 7 bases, 6 bases remained unmatched. Germline loops: CDR1 MNHEY, CDR2 SMNVEV (reference sequence).

J is TRBJ2-4 and V is TRBV5-1, with 7 bases matching TRBD1. V trimming: 3 bases; J trimming: 0 bases; junction bases outside the gene matches: 18. This CDR3 is 20 amino acids long. Germline CDR1 and CDR2: SGHRS and YFSETQ. The CDR3 is CASSSGQQLLAGVAKNIQYF. CDR3 DNA: TGCGCCAGCAGCTCGGGACAGCAGCTTTTAGCAGGGGTAGCCAAAAACATTCAGTACTTC.

The CDR3 DNA is TGTGCCAGCAGCACGGGACAGACAGGAATAAACTATGGCTACACCTTC. Translating gives CASSTGQTGINYGYTF. V usage is TRBV5-5 and J usage is TRBJ1-2; TRBD1 matches 7 bases. The CDR3 contains 16 residues. CDR1 SGHKS and CDR2 YYEKEE come from the germline V gene (reference sequence). Trimming cost V 4 bases and J 2 bases; bases outside gene matches: 11.

This chain links TRBV7-8 with TRBJ2-5, with D perhaps matching TRBD2 (5 bases). The germline V gene encodes CDR1 SGHVS and CDR2 FQNEAQ. Trimming removed 4 bases at V and 4 bases at J, with 19 bases between. The CDR3 sequence is 16 residues long. CDR3 sequence: CASSWSPGPRGETQYF. The DNA of the CDR3 is TGTGCCAGCAGCTGGTCCCCGGGTCCACGGGGAGAGACCCAGTACTTC.

This sequence joins TRBV9 and TRBJ2-3, with 11 bases aligning to TRBD2. Unmatched junction bases numbered 14, after V lost 3 bases and J lost 8 bases. This CDR3 has 17 amino acids. Germline V lookup: CDR1 SGDLS, CDR2 YYNGEE. The CDR3 is CASSGGTSGFRMVTQYF. CDR3 DNA: TGTGCCAGCAGCGGCGGGACTAGCGGATTTCGGATGGTTACGCAGTATTTT.

This clone was counted once. This chain links TRBV18 with TRBJ2-1; TRBD1 aligns across 8 bases. Germline lookup yields CDR1 KGHSH and CDR2 LQKENI. The CDR3 is made up of 15 amino acids. V gave up 6 bases and J gave up 7 bases; unmatched junction bases: 11. The CDR3 nucleotides read TGTGCCAGCTCCCCCCGGACAGGGTCGAGAAATGAGCAGTTCTTC. It yields the protein CASSPRTGSRNEQFF.